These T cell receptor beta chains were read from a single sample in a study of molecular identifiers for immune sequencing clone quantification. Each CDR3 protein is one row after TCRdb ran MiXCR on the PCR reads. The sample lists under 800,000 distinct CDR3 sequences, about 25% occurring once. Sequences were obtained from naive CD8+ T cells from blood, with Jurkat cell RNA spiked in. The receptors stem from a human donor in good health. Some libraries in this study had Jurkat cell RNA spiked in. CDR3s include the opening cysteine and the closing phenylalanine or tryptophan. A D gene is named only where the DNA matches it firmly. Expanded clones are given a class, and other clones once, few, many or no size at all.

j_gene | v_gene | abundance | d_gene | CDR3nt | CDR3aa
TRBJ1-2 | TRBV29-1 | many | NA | TGCAGCGTTCCCCAAACTGAAGGCCCCGGCTACACCTTC | CSVPQTEGPGYTF
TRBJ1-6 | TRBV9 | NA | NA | TGTGCCAGCAGCTCATTAGCTCAAAAAGGCTCACCCCTCCACTTT | CASSSLAQKGSPLHF
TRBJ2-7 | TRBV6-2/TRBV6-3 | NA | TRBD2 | TGTGCCAGCAGATTTTTTAGCGGGAGTAGCTACGAGCAGTACTTC | CASRFFSGSSYEQYF
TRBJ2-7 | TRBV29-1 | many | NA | TGCAGCGCCGGTAAGAGCTCCTACGAGCAGTACTTC | CSAGKSSYEQYF
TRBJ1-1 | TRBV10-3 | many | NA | TGTGCCATCAGAGACAGTGAGAAGAACACTGAAGCTTTCTTT | CAIRDSEKNTEAFF
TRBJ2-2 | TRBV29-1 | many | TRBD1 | TGCAGCGTTACAGGGGGCGTCGCCGGGGAGCTGTTTTTT | CSVTGGVAGELFF
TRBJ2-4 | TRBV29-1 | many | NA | TGCAGCGCAGGAAAAGCCAAAAACATTCAGTACTTC | CSAGKAKNIQYF
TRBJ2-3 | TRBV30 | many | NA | TGTGCCTGGACCGTAAGGACAGCCACAGATACGCAGTATTTT | CAWTVRTATDTQYF
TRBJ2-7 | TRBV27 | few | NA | TGTGCCAGCAGTTGGTCCCGGGACGCCTACGAGCAGTACTTC | CASSWSRDAYEQYF
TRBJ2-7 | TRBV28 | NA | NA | TGTGCCAGCAGTTTTGGCTCCAACTACGAGCAGTACTTC | CASSFGSNYEQYF
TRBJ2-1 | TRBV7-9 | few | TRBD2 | TGTGCCAGCAGCTCACTAGCGGACATAGTCAATGAGCAGTTCTTC | CASSSLADIVNEQFF
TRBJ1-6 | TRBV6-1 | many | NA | TGTGCCAGCAGTGATTGGGGGGCACACTCCTATAATTCACCCCTCCACTTT | CASSDWGAHSYNSPLHF
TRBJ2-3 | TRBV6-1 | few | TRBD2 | TGTGCCAGCGCGGTACTAGCGACAGATACGCAGTATTTT | CASAVLATDTQYF
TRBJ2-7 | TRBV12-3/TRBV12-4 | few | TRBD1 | TGTGCCAGCACCGAAGGAACAGGGGTAGACGAGCAGTACTTC | CASTEGTGVDEQYF
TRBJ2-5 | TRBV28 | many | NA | TGTGCCAGCAGTTTTCGCAGGGGCGATAGAGAGACCCAGTACTTC | CASSFRRGDRETQYF
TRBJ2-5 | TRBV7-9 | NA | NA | TGTGCCAGCAGCACAGTCGTTGCCTGGGACGAGACCCAGTACTTC | CASSTVVAWDETQYF
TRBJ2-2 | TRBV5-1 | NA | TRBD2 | TGCGACAGCAGCCTCTCAAGTGGGAGGGCGACCGGGGAGCTGTTTTTT | CDSSLSSGRATGELFF
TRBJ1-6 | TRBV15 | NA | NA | TGTGCCCCCGGGGCCCAGGCTATGCTCCACTTT | CAPGAQAMLHF
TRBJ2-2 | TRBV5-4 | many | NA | TGTGCCAGCAGCTTTAGGACCGGGGAGCTGTTTTTT | CASSFRTGELFF
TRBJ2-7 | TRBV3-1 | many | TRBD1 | TGTGCCAGCAGCCCTAAGGAAACAGGGGCCTCAGGGGAGCAGTACTTC | CASSPKETGASGEQYF